This T cell receptor (beta chain) stems from a study of T cell responses to AZD1222 COVID-19 vaccine (dated by TCRdb to 2020 to 2022). Notes on the research overall: A total of around 240 trial participants underwent TCR sequencing, of whom approximately 210 received two doses of AZD1222 and about 25 received two doses of the MenACWY control vaccine. Trial participants were enrolled into age subgroups of 18-55, 56-69 and 70-plus years, which contained 148, 28 and 57 TCR-sequenced participants, respectively.

This clone has a single count. Its recognized antigen is unknown. No quality values exist for individual bases; no much larger clone is one base distant. This specimen's time point label, interpreted: about 28 days (+/-7) after the second vaccine dose. AZD1222 recipients whose second dose came at about 4 weeks and those whose second dose came at about 12 weeks were combined into one group, since spike-specific TCR depth and breadth did not differ between the two schedules. Vaccinee samples came from UK trials COV001 and COV002, including a single-blind randomized controlled phase 2/3 trial of AZD1222 (ChAdOx1 nCoV-19) in healthy adults. For TCRbeta chain sequencing, PBMC samples were collected from trial participants at day 0 and at day 28 after the second dose. Results and caveats for the whole study, not just this receptor: Most participants were white British and females outnumbered males, and the authors suggested that clonal diversity may have been underestimated. The 56-69-year group was small, and its depth increase did not reach significance, likely because of low power. After two AZD1222 doses, both the breadth and the depth of spike-specific TCRs were significantly higher than at day 0 and than in MenACWY recipients. Because no samples from the day 14 peak response were available, repertoires could be characterized only after the peak T cell response. CD4 TCRs associated with the vaccine covered the entire spike protein, and the dominant responses were in regions 160-218 and 743-854. Reportedly, close to half of the unique spike-specific TCRs recognized epitopes lying outside the regions that are mutated in the B.1.351 and B.1.1.7 variants. Conclusions about previously exposed vaccinees were limited because only six AZD1222 recipients were SARS-CoV-2 seropositive at baseline.

The CDR3 regions of human TCRbeta chains were analyzed by immunosequencing. Per the authors' processing: TCRs in the repertoires were compared against a reference library of SARS-CoV-2-specific TCRs that had been generated with the MIRA antigen-specificity platform. Breadth was defined as the fraction of unique TCRs that were SARS-CoV-2-associated. Depth was defined as the fraction of total T cells that were SARS-CoV-2-associated. Each spike-specific TCR was assigned to its reactive spike region and to a CD4 or CD8 class using the MIRA data. Log10-transformed breadth and depth values were compared by one-way ANOVA with Sidak's multiple comparisons tests. What TCRdb holds here is the immuneACCESS table cut down to in-frame rearrangements. Part of the clones is not present; checked against another copy, under half of the missing clones reflect an unresolved V gene, and the others are unexplained. The V and J calls and the clone size are those of that table, but D and trimming were determined from the DNA. Recorded for this sample are around 120,000 clones; 84% of them occurred a single time. The ten largest clones represent roughly a quarter of the sample.

According to the germline V gene, CDR1 reads MNHEY and CDR2 reads SVGEGT. V drops 5 bases and J drops 0 bases, leaving 11 bases in between. The CDR3 runs 15 amino acids, cysteine and phenylalanine included. Only the CDR3 DNA stays, 45 bases, in frame from base 1. The specimen comprised peripheral blood, sampled 28 days after the second AZD1222 dose. This sequence uses TRBV6-2 or TRBV6-3 and TRBJ2-4; a weak D assignment points to TRBD2 (5 bases agree). The receptor was isolated from an adult who received the AZD1222 COVID-19 vaccine. CDR3 reads: CASSLRDPAKNIQYF. The DNA sequence is given as TGTGCCAGCAGTCTCCGGGATCCAGCCAAAAACATTCAGTACTTC.